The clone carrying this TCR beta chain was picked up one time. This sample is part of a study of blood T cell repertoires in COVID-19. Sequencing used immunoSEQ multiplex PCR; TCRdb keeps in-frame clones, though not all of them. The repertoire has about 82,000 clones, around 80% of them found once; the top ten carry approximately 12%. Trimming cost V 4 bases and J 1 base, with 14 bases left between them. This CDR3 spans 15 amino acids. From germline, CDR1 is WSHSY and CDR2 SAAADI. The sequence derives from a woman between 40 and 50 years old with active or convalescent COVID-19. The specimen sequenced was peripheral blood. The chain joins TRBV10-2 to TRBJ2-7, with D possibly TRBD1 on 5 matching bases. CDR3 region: CASSGLRGISYEQYF. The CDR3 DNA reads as TGCGCCAGCAGTGGCCTTAGGGGTATTTCCTACGAGCAGTACTTC.